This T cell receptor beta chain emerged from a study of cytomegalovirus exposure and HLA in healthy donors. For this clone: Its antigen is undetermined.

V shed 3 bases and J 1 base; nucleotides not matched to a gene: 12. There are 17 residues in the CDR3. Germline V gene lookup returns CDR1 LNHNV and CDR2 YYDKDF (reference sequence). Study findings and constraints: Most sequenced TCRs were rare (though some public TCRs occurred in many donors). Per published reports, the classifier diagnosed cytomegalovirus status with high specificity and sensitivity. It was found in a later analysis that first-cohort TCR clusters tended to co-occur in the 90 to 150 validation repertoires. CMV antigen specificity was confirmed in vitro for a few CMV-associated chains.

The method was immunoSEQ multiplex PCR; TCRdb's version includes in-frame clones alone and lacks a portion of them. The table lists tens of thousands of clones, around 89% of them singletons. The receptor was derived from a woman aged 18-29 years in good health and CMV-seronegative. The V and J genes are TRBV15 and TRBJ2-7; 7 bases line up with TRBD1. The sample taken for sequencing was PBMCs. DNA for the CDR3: TGTGCCACCAGCAGGGATGTAGGGACAGAGATTTCCTACGAGCAGTACTTC. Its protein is CATSRDVGTEISYEQYF.